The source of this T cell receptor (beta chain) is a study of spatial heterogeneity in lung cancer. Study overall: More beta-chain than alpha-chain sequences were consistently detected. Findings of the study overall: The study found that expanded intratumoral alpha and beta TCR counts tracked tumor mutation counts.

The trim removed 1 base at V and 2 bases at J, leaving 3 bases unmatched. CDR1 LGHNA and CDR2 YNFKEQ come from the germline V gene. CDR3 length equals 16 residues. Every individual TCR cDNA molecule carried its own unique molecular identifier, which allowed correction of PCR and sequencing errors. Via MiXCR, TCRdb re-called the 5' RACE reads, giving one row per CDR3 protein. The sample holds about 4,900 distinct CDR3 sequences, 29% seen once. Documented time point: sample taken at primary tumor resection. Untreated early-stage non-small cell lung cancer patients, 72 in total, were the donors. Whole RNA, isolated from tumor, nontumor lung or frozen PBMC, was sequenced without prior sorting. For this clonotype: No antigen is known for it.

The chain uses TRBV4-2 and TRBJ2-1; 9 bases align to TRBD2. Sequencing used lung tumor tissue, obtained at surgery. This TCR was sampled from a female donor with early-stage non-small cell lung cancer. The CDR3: CASSQGASGAYNEQFF. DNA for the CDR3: TGTGCCAGCAGCCAAGGGGCTAGCGGGGCCTACAATGAGCAGTTCTTC.